The 4 T cell receptor beta chains presented below share a single source sample, sequenced in a study of shared clonotypes between healthy human individuals. Sequencing used immunoSEQ multiplex PCR; TCRdb keeps in-frame clones, though not all of them. The sample has around 980,000 clones; about four fifths are singletons. The specimen sequenced was memory CD4+ T cells from PBMCs. As to subset: CD45RA-negative fraction. The source of these receptors is a man aged 18 to 30 in good health. Some clones in this sample may be carry-over from other donors' samples.

V is TRBV9 and J is TRBJ1-2; 9 nucleotides align to TRBD1. This CDR3 has 15 residues. Losses at the gene ends were 0 bases for V and 8 bases for J; bases not matched to a gene: 8. CDR1 and CDR2 (germline): SGDLS, YYNGEE. The CDR3 DNA follows: TGTGCCAGCAGCGTAGAGGGGACAGGGATAGGAGGCTACACCTTC. This codes for CASSVEGTGIGGYTF. The entire variable domain, with the rest obtained from reference TRBV9 and TRBJ1-2, is as follows: DSGVTQTPKHLITATGQRVTLRCSPRSGDLSVYWYQQSLDQGLQFLIQYYNGEERAKGNILERFSAQQFPDLHSELNLSSLELGDSALYFCASSVEGTGIGGYTFGSGTRLTVV.

Worth noting for this clone: This sample includes further DNA sequences coding for the same CDR3. V usage is TRBV5-1 and J usage is TRBJ1-1; TRBD1 agrees at 7 bases. The CDR3 runs to 14 residues. CDR1 and CDR2 from the germline V gene are SGHRS and YFSETQ. V lost 2 bases and J lost 1; bases outside the gene matches: 2. In DNA, the CDR3 is TGCGCCAGCAGCTTAAACAGGGGGAACACTGAAGCTTTCTTT. Translation gives CASSLNRGNTEAFF.

This chain uses TRBV19 with TRBJ2-7; D unresolved. This CDR3 contains 17 residues. The ends were cut back, 3 bases at V and 4 bases at J, with 22 bases in the middle. Germline-derived CDR1 and CDR2 are LNHDA and SQIVND (reference sequence). The CDR3 nucleotides read TGTGCCAGTAGTATGGCCTTTGGGATGGCCAAGAAGTACGAGCAGTACTTC. Translated, it gives CASSMAFGMAKKYEQYF.

This clone came up once. This chain connects TRBV28 to TRBJ1-2; no firm D call. The CDR3 is 13 amino acids. The germline V and J ends were trimmed by 6 bases and 1 base, with 9 bases remaining between them. Looked up from germline, CDR1 is MDHEN and CDR2 is SYDVKM. The CDR3 coding sequence is TGTGCCAGCAGCCCGTGGGGTAACTATGGCTACACCTTC. Protein product: CASSPWGNYGYTF.